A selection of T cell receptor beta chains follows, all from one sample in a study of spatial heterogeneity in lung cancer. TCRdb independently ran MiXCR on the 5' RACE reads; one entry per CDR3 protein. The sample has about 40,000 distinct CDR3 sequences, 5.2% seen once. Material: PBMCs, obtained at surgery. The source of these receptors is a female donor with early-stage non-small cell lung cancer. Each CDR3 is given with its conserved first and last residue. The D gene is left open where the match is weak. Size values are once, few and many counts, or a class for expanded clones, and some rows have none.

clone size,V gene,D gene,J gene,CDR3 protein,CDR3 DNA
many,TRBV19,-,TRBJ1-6,CASSRGGYNSPLHF,TGTGCAAGCTCTAGGGGCGGTTATAATTCACCCCTCCACTTT
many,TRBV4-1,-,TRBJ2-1,CASSQYQVPSGNEQFF,TGCGCCAGCAGCCAATATCAGGTTCCAAGCGGCAATGAGCAGTTCTTC
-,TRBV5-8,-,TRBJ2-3,CASSFRVGDTQYF,TGTGCCAGCAGCTTTCGGGTGGGAGATACGCAGTATTTT
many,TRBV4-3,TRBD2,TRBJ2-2,CASSQDIRGGFIGELFF,TGCGCCAGCAGCCAAGATATCCGGGGGGGCTTCATCGGGGAGCTGTTTTTT
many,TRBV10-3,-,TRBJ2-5,CATNYKDSAETQYF,TGTGCCACCAATTACAAAGACTCCGCAGAGACCCAGTACTTC
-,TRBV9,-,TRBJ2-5,CASSVAAVGVEETQYF,TGTGCCAGCAGCGTAGCTGCGGTGGGAGTAGAAGAGACCCAGTACTTC
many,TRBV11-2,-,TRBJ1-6,CASSLSTLRGGSPLHF,TGTGCCAGCAGCTTATCTACGTTAAGGGGAGGATCACCCCTCCACTTT
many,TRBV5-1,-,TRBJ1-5,CASSLPDGPQHF,TGCGCCAGCAGTCTACCCGACGGGCCCCAGCATTTT
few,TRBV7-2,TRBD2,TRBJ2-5,CASTRLRAGGQETQYF,TGTGCCAGCACAAGATTGCGGGCGGGGGGGCAAGAGACCCAGTACTTC
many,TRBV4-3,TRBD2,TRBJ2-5,CASSQDQRGSETQYF,TGCGCCAGCAGCCAAGATCAGCGGGGATCTGAGACCCAGTACTTC
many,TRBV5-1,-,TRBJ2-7,CASSDPGISDEQYF,TGCGCCAGCAGCGATCCAGGGATAAGTGACGAGCAGTACTTC
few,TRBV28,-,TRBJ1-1,CASSNQYDPEAFF,TGTGCCAGCAGTAACCAGTACGACCCTGAAGCTTTCTTT
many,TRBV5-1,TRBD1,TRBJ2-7,CASSLEGTGTFRQYF,TGCGCCAGCAGCTTGGAAGGGACAGGGACCTTTCGGCAGTACTTC
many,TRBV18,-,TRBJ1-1,CASSPDGLPLNTEAFF,TGTGCCAGCTCTCCGGACGGTTTACCTCTGAACACTGAAGCTTTCTTT
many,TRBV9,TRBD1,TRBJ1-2,CASSGDRGLNYGYTF,TGTGCCAGCAGCGGAGACAGGGGCCTCAACTATGGCTACACCTTC
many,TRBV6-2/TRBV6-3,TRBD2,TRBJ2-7,CASRSSGGTYEQYF,TGTGCCAGCAGATCTAGCGGGGGCACCTACGAGCAGTACTTC
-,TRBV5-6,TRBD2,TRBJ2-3,CASRGDYRLGTDTQYF,TGTGCCAGCAGGGGGGACTATCGGCTGGGGACAGATACGCAGTATTTT
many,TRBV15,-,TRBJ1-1,CATSRDFRAPEAFF,TGTGCCACCAGCAGAGATTTCAGGGCCCCCGAAGCTTTCTTT
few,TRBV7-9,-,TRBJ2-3,CGSLADGTDTQYF,TGTGGGAGCTTAGCGGACGGCACAGATACGCAGTATTTT
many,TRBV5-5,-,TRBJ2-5,CASSLQWGGRETQYF,TGTGCCAGCAGCTTGCAGTGGGGGGGCCGGGAGACCCAGTACTTC
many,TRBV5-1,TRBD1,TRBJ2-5,CASSLGTGGQISKETQYF,TGCGCCAGCAGCTTGGGGACAGGGGGCCAAATTTCAAAAGAGACCCAGTACTTC
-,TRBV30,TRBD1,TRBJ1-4,CAWSTGQGNEKLFF,TGTGCCTGGAGTACCGGACAGGGAAATGAAAAACTGTTTTTT
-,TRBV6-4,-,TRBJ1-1,CASSDSMEGTF,TGTGCCAGCAGTGACTCTATGGAGGGAACCTTT
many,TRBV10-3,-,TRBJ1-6,CAISTGDSPLHF,TGTGCCATCTCTACGGGGGATTCACCCCTCCACTTT
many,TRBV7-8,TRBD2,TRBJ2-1,CASRLTGGSYNEQFF,TGTGCCAGCAGGCTAACGGGGGGCTCCTACAATGAGCAGTTCTTC
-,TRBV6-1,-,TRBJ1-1,CASSEGRGERKAFF,TGTGCCAGCAGTGAAGGCAGGGGTGAGAGGAAAGCTTTCTTT
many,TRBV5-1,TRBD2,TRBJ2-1,CASSSQRGDYNEQFF,TGCGCCAGCAGCTCTCAGCGGGGGGACTACAATGAGCAGTTCTTC
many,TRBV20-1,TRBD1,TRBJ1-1,CSADRGLEAFF,TGCAGTGCAGACAGGGGGCTTGAAGCTTTCTTT
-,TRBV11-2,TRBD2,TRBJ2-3,CASSLDNRGGRGDTQYF,TGTGCCAGCAGCTTAGATAATCGCGGGGGGCGTGGAGATACGCAGTATTTT
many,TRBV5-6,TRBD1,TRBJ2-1,CASSLAGQGYNEQFF,TGTGCCAGCAGCTTGGCGGGACAGGGTTACAATGAGCAGTTCTTC
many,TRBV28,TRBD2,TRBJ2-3,CASSLLRGSSTDTQYF,TGTGCCAGCAGTTTATTGCGGGGGTCTAGCACAGATACGCAGTATTTT
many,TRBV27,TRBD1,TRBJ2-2,CASSVGQSTGELFF,TGTGCCAGCAGTGTGGGACAGTCCACCGGGGAGCTGTTTTTT
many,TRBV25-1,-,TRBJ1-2,CASSDGRTDAYGYTF,TGTGCCAGCAGTGACGGCCGGACAGATGCCTATGGCTACACCTTC
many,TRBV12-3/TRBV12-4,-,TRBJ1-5,CASSFFRQPQHF,TGTGCCAGCAGTTTCTTTCGGCAGCCCCAGCATTTT
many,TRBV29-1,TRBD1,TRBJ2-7,CSVDWTGSTPRDEQYF,TGCAGCGTGGATTGGACAGGGTCAACTCCTAGGGACGAGCAGTACTTC
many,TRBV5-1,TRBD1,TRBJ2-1,CASSTGGTGFYNEQFF,TGCGCCAGCAGCACAGGAGGGACAGGGTTCTACAATGAGCAGTTCTTC
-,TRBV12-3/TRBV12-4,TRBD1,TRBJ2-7,CASRLGTEYEQYF,TGTGCCAGCAGGCTAGGGACAGAGTACGAGCAGTACTTC
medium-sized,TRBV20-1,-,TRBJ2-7,CSALDSPEQYF,TGCAGTGCCCTGGACAGCCCCGAGCAGTACTTC
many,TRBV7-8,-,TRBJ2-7,CASSFGRGPPRVHEQYF,TGTGCCAGCAGCTTCGGTAGGGGACCCCCACGGGTCCACGAGCAGTACTTC
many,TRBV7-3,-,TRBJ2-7,CASSLVAVPDSYEQYF,TGTGCCAGCAGCTTGGTCGCGGTCCCCGACTCCTACGAGCAGTACTTC
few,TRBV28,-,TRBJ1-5,CASSYGGSNQPQHF,TGTGCCAGCAGTTATGGGGGCTCTAATCAGCCCCAGCATTTT
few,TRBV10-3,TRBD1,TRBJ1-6,CAISEVGTGTHSPLHF,TGTGCCATCAGTGAGGTTGGGACAGGGACCCATTCACCCCTCCACTTT
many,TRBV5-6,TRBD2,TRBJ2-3,CASSLLAVSTDTQYF,TGTGCCAGCAGCTTACTAGCGGTGAGCACAGATACGCAGTATTTT
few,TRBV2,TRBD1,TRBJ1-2,CASSRDRSPSGYGYTF,TGTGCCAGCAGTCGGGACAGGAGCCCCTCGGGCTATGGCTACACCTTC
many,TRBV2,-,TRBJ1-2,CASRGDAGYGYTF,TGTGCCAGCAGGGGGGACGCCGGCTATGGCTACACCTTC
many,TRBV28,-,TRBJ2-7,CASTLGISYEQYF,TGTGCCAGCACCCTGGGCATATCCTACGAGCAGTACTTC
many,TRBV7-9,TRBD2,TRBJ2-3,CASSLPGGLAFSDTQYF,TGTGCCAGCAGCTTACCGGGGGGGCTGGCCTTTTCTGATACGCAGTATTTT
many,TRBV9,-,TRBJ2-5,CASSPGTPRETQYF,TGTGCCAGCAGTCCCGGGACTCCTAGGGAGACCCAGTACTTC